The rows below give T cell receptor beta chains drawn from one sample of a study of CXCR3-negative and CXCR3-positive naive CD8 T cells. TCRdb re-called the 5' RACE reads; one entry per CDR3 protein, DNA not given. Recorded for this sample: 120,000 to 150,000 distinct CDR3 sequences. The sample comprised naive CXCR3+ CD8+ T cells from blood. The origin of the receptors is a human donor in good health. Some clones in this sample may be carry-over from other donors' samples. Both conserved end residues are part of each CDR3.

J gene | V gene | CDR3 protein
TRBJ2-3 | TRBV9 | CASSVAGALTDTQYF
TRBJ2-7 | TRBV20-1 | CSARSGYEQYF
TRBJ1-5 | TRBV7-8 | CASSTRFQGRGYSNQPQHF
TRBJ1-1 | TRBV4-3 | CASSQEVWQGAFF
TRBJ2-7 | TRBV7-2 | CASSETSGVLEEYEQYF
TRBJ2-6 | TRBV4-3 | CASSHLGGLNPGSGANVLTF
TRBJ2-5 | TRBV20-1 | CSASRDRGLPVGQYF
TRBJ2-1 | TRBV18 | CASSPRPSGGEQFF
TRBJ2-5 | TRBV28 | CASSLPGEPETQYF
TRBJ1-2 | TRBV20-1 | CSASSGYYGYTF
TRBJ2-1 | TRBV2 | CAIRGIGNEQFF
TRBJ2-3 | TRBV12-3/TRBV12-4 | CASSLSGAGTDTQYF
TRBJ1-1 | TRBV20-1 | CSLKRVADTEAFF
TRBJ2-7 | TRBV5-1 | CASSLEGVTYEQYF
TRBJ2-3 | TRBV7-6 | CASSSKRGTDTQYF
TRBJ1-1 | TRBV20-1 | CSARDSGGAITEAFF
TRBJ2-5 | TRBV28 | CASSFLGQGIGETQYF
TRBJ2-3 | TRBV5-1 | CASSLYGDTQYF
TRBJ1-1 | TRBV7-9 | CASSSGLGRTGAFF
TRBJ2-7 | TRBV5-1 | CASSLSTAYEQYF
TRBJ2-7 | TRBV4-3 | CASSQTGGGYEQYF
TRBJ2-5 | TRBV7-9 | CASSLATGGRETQYF
TRBJ2-3 | TRBV13 | CASSLRDRDLDTQYF
TRBJ2-3 | TRBV29-1 | CSVEDRELAADTDTQYF
TRBJ2-1 | TRBV21-1 | CASSKIWAVAYNEQFF
TRBJ1-2 | TRBV29-1 | CSVAIGTHRGSYGYTF
TRBJ2-1 | TRBV12-3/TRBV12-4 | CASSFGGLNEQFF
TRBJ2-7 | TRBV13 | CASSSRDRGYEQYF
TRBJ1-1 | TRBV6-2/TRBV6-3 | CASTQQRQNTEAFF
TRBJ2-7 | TRBV29-1 | CSVEDPHRAYEQYF
TRBJ2-3 | TRBV9 | CASSGKAGGSTDTQYF
TRBJ1-1 | TRBV4-3 | CASSQEENTEAFF
TRBJ1-2 | TRBV11-3 | CASSRRQGIYGYTF